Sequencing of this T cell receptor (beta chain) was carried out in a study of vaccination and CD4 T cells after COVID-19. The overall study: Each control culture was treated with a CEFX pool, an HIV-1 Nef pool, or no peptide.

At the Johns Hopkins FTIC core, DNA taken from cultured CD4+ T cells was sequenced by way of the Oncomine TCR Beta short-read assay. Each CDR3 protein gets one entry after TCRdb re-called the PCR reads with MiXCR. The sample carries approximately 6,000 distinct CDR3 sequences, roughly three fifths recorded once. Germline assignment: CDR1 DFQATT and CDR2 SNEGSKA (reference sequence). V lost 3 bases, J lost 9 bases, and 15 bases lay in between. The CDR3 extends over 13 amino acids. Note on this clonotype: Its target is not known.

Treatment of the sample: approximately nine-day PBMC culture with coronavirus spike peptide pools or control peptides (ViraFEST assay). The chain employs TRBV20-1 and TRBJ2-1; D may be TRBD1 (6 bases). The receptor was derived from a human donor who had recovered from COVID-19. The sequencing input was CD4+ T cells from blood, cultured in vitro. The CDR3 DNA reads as TGCAGTGCTAGTGGGGCAGGGGCGGGTGAGCAGTTCTTC. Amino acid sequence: CSASGAGAGEQFF.